The present T cell receptor beta chain was sequenced within a study of blood T cells in healthy people across ages. Study-wide results and limits: Greater diversity and more naive CD4+ cells were seen in long-lived donors than in aged donors. Total diversity from one million sequenced T cells was likely underestimated.

This clonotype was seen only a few times. What it binds is unknown. Germline V gene sequence: CDR1 LNHDA, CDR2 SQIVND (reference sequence). The CDR3 loop spans 14 amino acids. Unmatched junction bases numbered 9, after V lost 5 bases and J lost 6 bases. The second PCR ran about 7 to 12 cycles with a sample-barcoded 5' primer and J-beta primers. MiXCR, run by TCRdb on the 5' RACE reads, gives a single entry per CDR3 protein. Among hundreds of thousands of distinct CDR3 sequences, around a quarter were seen once, and the ten largest hold approximately 2.9%. The same specimen was also included in a second study, on T cells of mothers and their children. As reported in that work: The donors comprised five or six children and their three healthy Caucasian mothers. Extracted RNA, in its entirety, went into cDNA synthesis at about 1.5 ug per 15 ul.

This TCR was sampled from a boy between 10 and 17 years old in good health. Sample: blood. This rearrangement joins TRBV19 to TRBJ1-2, with TRBD1 matching over 7 bases. CDR3 residues: CASSRGTAYNGYTF. Written as DNA, the CDR3 is TGTGCCAGTAGTCGCGGGACAGCTTACAATGGCTACACCTTC. Full variable domain (missing parts from reference TRBV19 and TRBJ1-2): DGGITQSPKYLFRKEGQNVTLSCEQNLNHDAMYWYRQDPGQGLRLIYYSQIVNDFQKGDIAEGYSVSREKKESFPLTVTSAQKNPTAFYLCASSRGTAYNGYTFGSGTRLTVV.